The text below deals with one T cell receptor (beta chain). The sample is drawn from a study of T cell changes during pregnancy in multiple sclerosis. The CDR3 has 15 residues. Losses at the gene ends were 3 bases for V and 1 base for J; bases not matched to a gene: 0. Germline V gene data show CDR1 as KGHSH and CDR2 as LQKENI. Libraries were prepared by immunoSEQ multiplex PCR; TCRdb keeps only in-frame clonotypes and omits some of them. There are some 53,000 clones in the sample; over 80% occur only once, and roughly 0.25% lies in the top ten. Material: CD4+ T cells from peripheral blood mononuclear cells, obtained in the third trimester of pregnancy. The TCR originated in a female donor with multiple sclerosis, enrolled in a pregnancy study. The chain has TRBV18 and TRBJ2-1, with 10 bases fitting TRBD1. CDR3: CASSPGQGSYNEQFF. The CDR3 DNA sequence: TGTGCCAGCTCACCGGGACAGGGGTCCTACAATGAGCAGTTCTTC.